This passage covers 15 T cell receptor beta chains from one sample sequenced in a study of chemoradiotherapy in HPV16-positive cancers. Generated by immunoSEQ multiplex PCR, the TCRdb table keeps only in-frame clones and is missing some. Of 9,000 to 15,000 clones in the sample, 78% are singletons; the top ten hold around 2.4%. Specimen collection occurred from a patient who underwent chemoradiotherapy. The receptor set was obtained from a human donor with HPV-associated anogenital cancer.

This CDR3 is CASSLGAGVETQYF. The CDR3 coding sequence is TGTGCCAGCAGCTTAGGAGCGGGGGTGGAGACCCAGTACTTC. V and J are TRBV7-2 and TRBJ2-5; 8 nucleotides line up with TRBD2. This CDR3 is built from 14 residues. Germline CDR1 reads SGHTA; CDR2 reads FQGNSA. The V gene end was trimmed by 1 base and the J gene end by 5 bases; junction bases not matched to a gene: 3.

This chain links TRBV7-2 with TRBJ2-3, with a weak D call TRBD2 (6 bases). V gave up 3 bases and J gave up 5 bases, with 24 bases separating them. CDR3 length: 18 residues. The V gene's germline CDR1 is SGHTA and CDR2 FQGNSA. The CDR3 is CASSFSTAGSLVGDTQYF. The CDR3 DNA sequence: TGTGCCAGCAGCTTCTCTACGGCGGGGTCCCTGGTAGGAGATACGCAGTATTTT.

J is TRBJ1-6 and V is TRBV7-2, with D possibly matching TRBD1 (6 bases). V was trimmed by 4 bases and J by 0 bases, leaving 19 bases between them. Germline CDR1 is SGHTA and CDR2 is FQGNSA. The CDR3 extends over 19 amino acids. The CDR3 nucleotides read TGTGCCAGCAGCTCGATCCGGGACACGAAGAGCTCCTATAATTCACCCCTCCACTTT. This sequence encodes CASSSIRDTKSSYNSPLHF.

This clone was picked up a small number of times. Here the CDR3 DNA reads TGTGCCAGCAGCTTGGGGGGACGCGGTGAAGCTTTCTTT. Amino acids: CASSLGGRGEAFF. The chain joins TRBV5-6 to TRBJ1-1; perhaps TRBD1 as D (5 bases). Between the trimmed V and J ends, which lost 0 bases and 7 bases, there was a span of 10 bases. From germline, CDR1 is SGHDT and CDR2 YYEEEE. This CDR3 comprises 13 residues. The full variable domain, its missing parts supplied by reference TRBV5-6 and TRBJ1-1, is DAGVTQSPTHLIKTRGQQVTLRCSPKSGHDTVSWYQQALGQGPQFIFQYYEEEERQRGNFPDRFSGHQFPNYSSELNVNALLLGDSALYLCASSLGGRGEAFFGQGTRLTVV.

The V gene is TRBV5-4, the J gene TRBJ1-2; no clear D. CDR3 length equals 13 residues. V lost 1 base and J 7 bases, leaving 11 bases between the germline ends. Germline CDR1 reads SGHNT; CDR2 reads YYREEE (reference sequence). The CDR3 reads CASSLPDMSGYTF. In DNA, the CDR3 is TGTGCCAGCAGCTTGCCAGATATGTCTGGCTACACCTTC.

CDR3 sequence: CASSPQLWGNIQYF. The CDR3 DNA follows: TGTGCCAGCAGTCCCCAACTATGGGGAAACATTCAGTACTTC. V and J are TRBV27 and TRBJ2-4; D unresolved. Looked up from germline, CDR1 is MNHEY and CDR2 is SMNVEV (reference sequence). CDR3 length: 14 residues. V was shortened by 5 bases and J by 6 bases, with 14 bases between the two germline ends.

This sequence joins TRBV27 and TRBJ2-7; a possible D gene is TRBD1 (6 bases). This CDR3 is 13 amino acids long. V dropped 6 bases and J dropped 2 bases, with 11 bases sitting between them. In germline, CDR1 is MNHEY, CDR2 SMNVEV (reference sequence). The CDR3 DNA is TGTGCCAGCAGCTTACAGGGAACCTACGAGCAGTACTTC. Translated, it gives CASSLQGTYEQYF.

The V call is TRBV5-1, the J call TRBJ1-6, with D tentatively TRBD1 (6 bases). This CDR3 spans 15 amino acids. Per the germline V gene, CDR1 is SGHRS and CDR2 is YFSETQ. Between the trimmed V and J ends, which lost 2 bases and 5 bases, there was a span of 11 bases. The CDR3 bases are TGCGCCAGCAGCTTAGACAGGTTCAATAATTCACCCCTCCACTTT. Protein sequence: CASSLDRFNNSPLHF.

The sample holds a few counts of this clone. The chain links TRBV5-4 to TRBJ1-2, with 7 bases that match TRBD1. Per the germline V gene, CDR1 is SGHNT and CDR2 is YYREEE (reference sequence). This CDR3 region has 14 residues. The trim removed 4 bases at V and 10 bases at J, leaving 13 bases unmatched. Here the CDR3 reads CASSGIRDRAFYTF. The CDR3 DNA reads TGTGCCAGCAGCGGGATCCGGGACAGAGCTTTCTACACCTTC.

This sequence joins TRBV25-1 and TRBJ2-7; no clear D. The ends were cut back, 2 bases at V and 5 bases at J, with 4 bases in the middle. This CDR3 region has 11 residues. The V gene's germline CDR1 is MGHDK and CDR2 SYGVNS. The CDR3 coding sequence is TGTGCCAGCAGTGAAGCCCACGAGCAGTACTTC. It codes for CASSEAHEQYF.

The chain employs TRBV7-9 and TRBJ1-6; D not resolved. The CDR3 covers 12 residues. The V gene lost 6 bases and the J gene lost 7 bases, with 7 bases spanning the gap. Germline V CDR1 and CDR2: SEHNR, FQNEAQ (reference sequence). The CDR3 DNA is TGTGCCAGCAGGGCAGCCAATTCACCCCTCCACTTT. Translating gives CASRAANSPLHF.

This chain connects TRBV19 to TRBJ1-3; D gene unclear. CDR3 size: 11 residues. Germline V gives CDR1 LNHDA, CDR2 SQIVND (reference sequence). V was trimmed by 5 bases and J by 4 bases, leaving 3 bases between them. The CDR3, as DNA: TGTGCCAGTAGTTCCGGAAACACCATATATTTT. Translation: CASSSGNTIYF.

The gene calls are TRBV9 and TRBJ2-1, with D hard to call. This CDR3 has 13 amino acids. The germline gives CDR1 SGDLS, CDR2 YYNGEE. The ends were cut back, 2 bases at V and 4 bases at J, with 7 bases in the middle. Written as DNA, the CDR3 is TGTGCCAGCAGCGTTGGGGAATACAATGAGCAGTTCTTC. It encodes CASSVGEYNEQFF.

The gene calls are TRBV9 and TRBJ2-3; D uncertain. The ends were cut back, 0 bases at V and 4 bases at J, with 0 bases in the middle. The length of the CDR3 is 11 residues. Germline assignment: CDR1 SGDLS and CDR2 YYNGEE. CDR3 in DNA: TGTGCCAGCAGCGTAGCAGATACGCAGTATTTT. This translates into CASSVADTQYF. Full variable domain (missing parts from reference TRBV9 and TRBJ2-3): DSGVTQTPKHLITATGQRVTLRCSPRSGDLSVYWYQQSLDQGLQFLIQYYNGEERAKGNILERFSAQQFPDLHSELNLSSLELGDSALYFCASSVADTQYFGPGTRLTVL.

The chain links TRBV7-6 to TRBJ1-6; D is ambiguous. The V and J ends lost 1 base and 0 bases respectively, with 10 bases between them. The length of the CDR3 is 17 residues. CDR1 is SGHVS, CDR2 FNYEAQ, per germline. The CDR3 DNA reads TGTGCCAGCAGCTTAGTCGCCAGGAGCTCCTATAATTCACCCCTCCACTTT. As protein: CASSLVARSSYNSPLHF.